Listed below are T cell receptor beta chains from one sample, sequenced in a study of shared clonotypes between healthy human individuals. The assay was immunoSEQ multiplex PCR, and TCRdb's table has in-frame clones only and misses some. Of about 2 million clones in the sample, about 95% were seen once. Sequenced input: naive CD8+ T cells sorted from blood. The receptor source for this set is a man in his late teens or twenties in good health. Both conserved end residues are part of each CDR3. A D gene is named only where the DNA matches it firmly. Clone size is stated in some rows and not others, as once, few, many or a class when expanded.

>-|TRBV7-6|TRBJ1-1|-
TGTGCCAGCAGCTTACAGGGTGAAATGAACACTGAAGCTTTCTTT
CASSLQGEMNTEAFF
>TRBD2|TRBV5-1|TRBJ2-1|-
TGCGCCAGCAGCTTGGCCCCAGCGGGAGCCTACAATGAGCAGTTCTTC
CASSLAPAGAYNEQFF
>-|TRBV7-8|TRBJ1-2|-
TGTGCCAGCTACCCGATTGTGGGGGGGAACTATGGCTACACCTTC
CASYPIVGGNYGYTF
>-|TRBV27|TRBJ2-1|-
TGTGCCAGCAGTTTATCTGGTCAGAACCATGAGCAGTTCTTC
CASSLSGQNHEQFF
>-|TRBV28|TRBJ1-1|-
TGTGCCAGCAGTCCCCCCGGACTGTTGAACACTGAAGCTTTCTTT
CASSPPGLLNTEAFF
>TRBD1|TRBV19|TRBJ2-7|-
TGTGCCAGTAGTATCGACAGGGAATTCCACGAGCAGTACTTC
CASSIDREFHEQYF
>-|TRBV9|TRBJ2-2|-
TGTGCCAGCAGCGACGGAGTCGGGGAGCTGTTTTTT
CASSDGVGELFF
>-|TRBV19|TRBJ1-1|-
TGTGCCAGTAGTGTGCGTCCCGGGACATACATGAACACTGAAGCTTTCTTT
CASSVRPGTYMNTEAFF
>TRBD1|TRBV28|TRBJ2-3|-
TGTGCCAGCAGTCCACTTAGAGACAGGGTAGCGGATACGCAGTATTTT
CASSPLRDRVADTQYF
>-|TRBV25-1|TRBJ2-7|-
TGTGCCAGCAGTGAGGGGTCAACCGGGACAACCTTCTACGAGCAGTACTTC
CASSEGSTGTTFYEQYF
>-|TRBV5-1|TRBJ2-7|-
TGCGCCAGCAGCTTAGGGGAGACAGAAACCTACGAGCAGTACTTC
CASSLGETETYEQYF
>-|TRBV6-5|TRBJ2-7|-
TGTGCCAGCAGTTACTCTACCTCCGGATCGAACTACGAGCAGTACTTC
CASSYSTSGSNYEQYF
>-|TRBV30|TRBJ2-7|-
TGTGCCTGGAGTGTAATTTACGAGCAGTACTTC
CAWSVIYEQYF
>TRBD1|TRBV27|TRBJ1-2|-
TGTGCCAGCAGTCTATCTCAGGGGGCTGGTGATGGCTACACCTTC
CASSLSQGAGDGYTF
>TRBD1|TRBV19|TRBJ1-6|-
TGTGCCAGTAGACGAAGCCCCGGGACAGGGGATCGGTCACCCCTCCACTTT
CASRRSPGTGDRSPLHF
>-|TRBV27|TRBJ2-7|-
TGTGCCAGCAGACAGACCGTCCACGAGCAGTACTTC
CASRQTVHEQYF
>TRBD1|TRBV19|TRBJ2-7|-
TGTGCCGGTAGTGTCCGGGACAGGGGGCTTAACTACGAGCAGTACTTC
CAGSVRDRGLNYEQYF
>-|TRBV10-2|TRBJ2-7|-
TGCGCCACCCTAGGGGTCTACGAGCAGTACTTC
CATLGVYEQYF
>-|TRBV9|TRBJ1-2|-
TGTGCCAGCAGCGGGGGGGCCCCCCGGCCCCAATATGGCTACACCTTC
CASSGGAPRPQYGYTF
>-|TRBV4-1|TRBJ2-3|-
TGCGCCAGCAGCCAAGATAGCGCGGGAAGCACAGATACGCAGTATTTT
CASSQDSAGSTDTQYF
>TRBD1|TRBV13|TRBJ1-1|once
TGTGCCAGCAGCTGGCGACAGGGAAACACTGAAGCTTTCTTT
CASSWRQGNTEAFF
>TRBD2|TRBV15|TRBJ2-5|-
TGTGCCACCGAGGATAGCGGGGGACAAGAGACCCAGTACTTC
CATEDSGGQETQYF
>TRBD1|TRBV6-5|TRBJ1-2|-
TGTGCCAGCAGTTACGTACAGGGGAGCTATGGCTACACCTTC
CASSYVQGSYGYTF
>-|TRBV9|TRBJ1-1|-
TGTGCCAGCAGCGTTTCCCCTCTTGGGAACACTGAAGCTTTCTTT
CASSVSPLGNTEAFF
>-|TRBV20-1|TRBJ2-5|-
TGCGGCCCATTCGCGGAGACCCAGTACTTC
CGPFAETQYF
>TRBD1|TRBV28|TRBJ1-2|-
TGTGCCAGCAGCTGGACAGGCACAATCTATGGCTACACCTTC
CASSWTGTIYGYTF
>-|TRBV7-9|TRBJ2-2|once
TGTGCCAGCAGCTTAGTGACTAGTCGAACCGGGGAGCTGTTTTTT
CASSLVTSRTGELFF
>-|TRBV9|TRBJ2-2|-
TGTGCCAGCAGCGTCAGCGTCGGGCAGGGAAAAACCGGGGAGCTGTTTTTT
CASSVSVGQGKTGELFF
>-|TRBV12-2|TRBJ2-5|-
TGTGCAAGTCGCTTAGGAACTGGACTAGCGGGAGGGCCGCGAGAGACCCAGTACTTC
CASRLGTGLAGGPRETQYF